The T cell receptor beta chain under discussion was sequenced for a study of blood T cell repertoires in COVID-19 (dated by TCRdb to 2020 to 2021). The study in broad terms: Samples from collaborators originated in the United States, Italy and Spain and spanned both the acute and convalescent phases of COVID-19. The material from the prospective study consisted of cDNA or gDNA derived from T cells, B-cell-depleted T cells, or PBMCs. Deeply sampled blood TCRbeta repertoires from subjects exposed to, actively infected with, or recovered from COVID-19 were included in the dataset. The repertoires were released in a freely available public database meant as a resource for research on the immune response to SARS-CoV-2. The samples were drawn from two sources: the first 160 participants of the ongoing ImmuneRACE study, and 1,000 to 1,500 subjects contributed by 6 global collaborators. Sample metadata almost always included a de-identified subject ID, COVID-19 status, age in years and sex. Where HLA class I and class II types were available, the types were taken from metadata supplied by the sample provider, not from assay-based typing. The investigation overall reported the following: Clinical and demographic metadata were provided uncurated, with the amount varying by source and participant.

Its CDR3 holds 17 amino acids, cysteine through phenylalanine. CDR3 DNA is the only sequence kept; it has 51 bases, read in frame from the first base. CDR1 and CDR2 are drawn from the germline V gene: SNHLY, FYNNEI. For this chain, trimming is 2 bases at the V end and 1 base at the J end, and the number of junction bases without a gene match is 7. The immunoSEQ Assay, a bias-controlled multiplex PCR, was used to amplify TCRbeta CDR3 regions from genomic DNA. Concerning the study's data processing: The number of nucleated cells in each sample was estimated from the amplification of reference gene primers within the assay. To quantify the absolute abundance of each unique TCRbeta CDR3 rearrangement, sequence reads were collapsed and filtered. For each sample, productive Simpson clonality was calculated as the square root of Simpson's diversity index over productive rearrangements. In TCRdb, the immuneACCESS table is reduced to in-frame sequences with V and J assigned. These tables do not hold every clone; where another copy was compared, an unresolved V gene accounts for under half, and the others remain unexplained. V, J and clone size derive from that table, while D and trimming were established from the DNA sequence. This sample holds 140,000 or so clones; about 80% were observed only once. Around 8.6% of the sample rests with the top ten.

The collaborating institutions used their own protocols to collect whole blood in K2EDTA tubes. For TCRbeta analysis, collaborators shipped samples as frozen whole blood, isolated PBMCs, or DNA extracted from either of those sample types. A word on this clone: The target of this receptor is not known. No clone much larger than this one lies a single base away; base qualities are absent.

The TCR sequence derives from a human donor in a cohort sampled during active COVID-19. The sample taken for sequencing was peripheral blood. This receptor chain uses TRBV2 and TRBJ1-1; 10 of the junction bases match TRBD1. The DNA sequence follows: TGTGCCAGCAGTGAAAGCGTCGGGACAGGGGCGAACACTGAAGCTTTCTTT. It translates to CASSESVGTGANTEAFF.